The entry below gives a single T cell receptor beta chain sequence along with its context. The sample is drawn from a study of blood T cells in healthy people across ages. V lost 1 base to trimming and J lost 6 bases, with 13 bases between them. The CDR3 covers 15 residues. The germline V gene has CDR1 SGHVS and CDR2 FQNEAQ. For the second PCR, which ran for 7 to 11 cycles, a sample-barcoded 5' primer and a J-beta primer mix were used. One entry per CDR3 protein, called by TCRdb with MiXCR from the 5' RACE reads. In the table there are some 930,000 distinct CDR3 sequences, 25% to 30% of which are singletons. This sample also belongs to another study, concerning T cells of mothers and their children. Per that paper: A primer called M1S, used in the second PCR, added sample barcodes and 2-4 random nucleotides.

The chain recombines TRBV7-8 with TRBJ2-4; the D is unclear. The TCR comes from a woman in her thirties or forties in good health. Sequencing used blood. The CDR3 here is CASSLVGGGRNIQYF. The CDR3 DNA sequence: TGTGCCAGCAGCTTAGTGGGCGGTGGTCGAAACATTCAGTACTTC.